The clone carrying this T cell receptor beta chain was seen only once. These data come from a study of CD8 T cells in ankylosing spondylitis. Germline V gene lookup returns CDR1 MNHNS and CDR2 SASEGT. This CDR3 is built from 15 residues. V was pared by 8 bases and J by 2 bases, with 18 bases between. A single record per CDR3 protein comes from TCRdb applying MiXCR to the 5' RACE reads. This table holds about 220,000 distinct CDR3 sequences, approximately 10% found once. The origin of this receptor is a male donor with ankylosing spondylitis or in good health (not recorded which). The chain links TRBV6-1 to TRBJ1-2; no clear D. Material: blood, either unsorted or a sorted T cell fraction (not recorded which). The CDR3 sequence: CASALVVTANYGYTF. The CDR3 DNA reads as TGTGCCAGCGCCCTTGTAGTGACCGCCAACTATGGCTACACCTTC.